Following are 23 T cell receptor beta chains from one sample sequenced in a study. One entry per CDR3 protein results from TCRdb running MiXCR on the 5' RACE reads. This sample yields about 50,000 distinct CDR3 sequences, of which 17% are seen a single time; 2% to 2.5% belongs to the top ten. Sequencing used naive CD4+ T cells sorted from blood. Subset: naive CD4+ T cells, CD4+CD45RA+CD25-. These receptors all stem from a female donor with breast cancer.

This clonotype was detected only a few times. The V gene is TRBV28, the J gene TRBJ1-2, with a weak D call TRBD1 (5 bases). The CDR3 is 12 residues long. The germline gives CDR1 MDHEN, CDR2 SYDVKM. Between the trimmed V and J ends, which lost 8 bases and 5 bases, there was a span of 12 bases. CDR3 sequence: CASRGGGYGYTF. The CDR3 DNA is TGTGCCAGCCGTGGGGGGGGGTATGGCTACACCTTC.

Many counts were recorded for this clonotype. The CDR3: CASSHRVGSSEAFF. DNA for the CDR3: TGCGCCAGCAGCCACAGGGTCGGGAGCTCTGAAGCTTTCTTT. The chain employs TRBV5-1 and TRBJ1-1; weak D call: TRBD1 (6 bases). Germline lookup yields CDR1 SGHRS and CDR2 YFSETQ. Trimming pared 4 bases from V and 6 bases from J, leaving 16 bases between. CDR3 size: 14 residues.

As concerns this clonotype: A much larger clone sits a single nucleotide away, making a read error possible. This chain joins TRBV12-1 and TRBJ2-5; TRBD2, as called in the table, went unchecked against the DNA. TRBV12-1 constitutes a pseudogene. The CDR3 contains 11 residues. CDR3 in amino acids: CASSARLKASF. The CDR3, as DNA: TGTGCCAGCAGCGCCCGACTAAAAGCGTCTTTC.

The chain combines TRBV24-1 with TRBJ2-5; 9 nucleotides match TRBD1. Trimming took 3 bases from V and 4 from J; bases not matched to a gene: 5. The CDR3 loop spans 15 amino acids. Looked up from germline, CDR1 is KGHDR and CDR2 is SFDVKD. The DNA of the CDR3 is TGTGCCACCAGTGATCCCGAGACAGGGGGAGAGACCCAGTACTTC. Translated: CATSDPETGGETQYF.

This clonotype has a count of ten or more. The chain joins TRBV7-2 to TRBJ1-6; 12 positions match TRBD1. Germline loops: CDR1 SGHTA, CDR2 FQGNSA. J was trimmed by 9 bases and V by 2 bases; bases with no gene match: 2. The CDR3 consists of 15 residues. CDR3 amino acids: CASSLRDRGRSPLHF. The CDR3, as DNA: TGTGCCAGCAGCTTAAGGGACAGGGGGCGTTCACCCCTCCACTTT.

A single count supports this clonotype. The J gene is TRBJ2-1, the V gene TRBV18; D unclear. Looked up from germline, CDR1 is KGHSH and CDR2 is LQKENI. Trimming took off 1 base at V and 2 bases at J, with 9 bases between the two ends. CDR3 size: 15 residues. CDR3 sequence (DNA): TGTGCCAGCTCACCACGGTTCGGTCCCTACAATGAGCAGTTCTTC. It specifies CASSPRFGPYNEQFF.

This clonotype was seen more than once but under ten times. The CDR3 ends on some other residue instead of the conserved phenylalanine or tryptophan, so this is likely a read error. CDR3 coding DNA: TGTGCCAGCAGCCTATCGCCGGGAGTCTACGAGCAGTACCTC. The encoded protein is CASSLSPGVYEQYL. V and J are TRBV7-6 and TRBJ2-7; the D gene is possibly TRBD2 (6 bases). The V and J ends lost 5 bases and 3 bases respectively, with 14 bases between them. Looked up from germline, CDR1 is SGHVS and CDR2 is FNYEAQ. CDR3 length equals 14 residues.

The chain carries TRBV5-1 and TRBJ2-7; 10 bases are shared with TRBD1. The CDR3 sequence is 14 residues long. The ends lost 4 bases at V and 7 bases at J; junction bases unmatched: 8. The germline V gene has CDR1 SGHRS and CDR2 YFSETQ. CDR3 sequence (DNA): TGCGCCAGCAGCCTCTTCGGACAGGGGGAAGAGCAGTACTTC. Its protein product is CASSLFGQGEEQYF.

The chain uses TRBV7-3 and TRBJ2-1, with 10 bases lining up with TRBD2. The CDR3 consists of 16 residues. V dropped 1 base and J dropped 6; count of bases not matched to a gene: 6. Germline CDR1 and CDR2: SGHTA and FQGTGA. The DNA for the CDR3 is TGTGCCAGCAGCTTAAGTGGGACTAGCGCACGCAATGAGCAGTTCTTC. This codes for CASSLSGTSARNEQFF.

This clonotype was recorded a few times. This chain links TRBV2 with TRBJ2-7, with D unresolved. This CDR3 is built from 11 residues. Trimming shortened V by 4 bases and J by 4 bases, and 5 bases separated the two germline ends. Germline V gene lookup returns CDR1 SNHLY and CDR2 FYNNEI. The CDR3: CASSVKYEQYF. The CDR3 DNA is TGTGCCAGCAGTGTAAAATACGAGCAGTACTTC.

The chain combines TRBV7-2 with TRBJ2-4; 7 nucleotides agree with TRBD1. The CDR3 is made up of 15 amino acids. V lost 1 base and J lost 6; bases outside the gene matches: 6. Germline CDR1 is SGHTA and CDR2 is FQGNSA. DNA of the CDR3: TGTGCCAGCAGCTTAGACAGGGGATCCAGAAACATTCAGTACTTC. Encoded protein: CASSLDRGSRNIQYF.

This sequence joins TRBV4-2 and TRBJ2-3; TRBD2 matches at 8 bases. After removal of 1 base from V and 3 bases from J, the junction contained 3 bases not matched to a gene. CDR3 length equals 15 residues. Germline values: CDR1 LGHNA, CDR2 YNFKEQ. In nucleotides, the CDR3 is TGTGCCAGCAGCCAAGTAGCGGGATTAACAGATACGCAGTATTTT. Translating it yields CASSQVAGLTDTQYF.

Ten or more counts support this clonotype. The rearrangement uses TRBV5-1 and TRBJ2-3; perhaps D is TRBD1 or TRBD2 (5 bases each). There are 14 residues in the CDR3. Trimming shortened V by 4 bases and J by 2 bases, and 11 bases separated the two germline ends. CDR1 is SGHRS, CDR2 YFSETQ, per germline. DNA of the CDR3: TGCGCCAGCAGCGTGGGACGGCACACAGATACGCAGTATTTT. Its protein product is CASSVGRHTDTQYF.

Judged by abundance, this clonotype is medium-sized. V and J are TRBV5-5 and TRBJ2-7; TRBD1 or TRBD2 may be the D gene (7 bases each). From germline, CDR1 is SGHKS and CDR2 YYEKEE (reference sequence). V lost 4 bases to trimming and J lost 5 bases, with 28 bases between them. The CDR3 is made up of 18 amino acids. Here the CDR3 reads CASSLDRDKGGRPHEQYF. The DNA of the CDR3 is TGTGCCAGCAGCCTCGACAGGGACAAGGGAGGGAGGCCGCACGAGCAGTACTTC.

This clonotype showed up many times. V and J are TRBV4-1 and TRBJ2-5; 8 positions match TRBD2. J gave up 3 bases and V 1 base, and 13 bases lay outside the gene matches. The length of the CDR3 is 18 residues. Germline V CDR1 and CDR2: MGHRA, YSYEKL. In DNA form, the CDR3 reads TGCGCCAGCAGCCAAGTTGGGATGCGGCGGGGGGAGGAAGAGACCCAGTACTTC. Protein sequence: CASSQVGMRRGEEETQYF.

The chain carries TRBV20-1 and TRBJ2-2, with D perhaps matching TRBD1 or TRBD2 (6 bases each). Germline loops: CDR1 DFQATT, CDR2 SNEGSKA (reference sequence). This CDR3 comprises 15 residues. The V end was cut by 6 bases, the J end by 4 bases, with 18 bases between. CDR3 loop: CSAPFGGPGTGELFF. The DNA of the CDR3 is TGCAGTGCCCCCTTTGGGGGGCCGGGCACCGGGGAGCTGTTTTTT.

This clonotype occurred a few times. CDR3: CASSLYPPSTDTQYF. DNA of the CDR3: TGTGCCAGCAGCTTATACCCCCCTAGCACAGATACGCAGTATTTT. The chain combines TRBV7-3 with TRBJ2-3; D is ambiguous. Trimming stripped 2 bases from V and 0 bases from J, with 9 bases between. Per germline, CDR1 SGHTA and CDR2 FQGTGA. The CDR3 sequence is 15 residues long.

The chain combines TRBV11-3 with TRBJ2-7; D is unclear. There are 16 residues in the CDR3. Germline lookup yields CDR1 SGHNT and CDR2 YENEEA. The germline V and J ends were trimmed by 2 bases and 1 base, with 15 bases remaining between them. In DNA, the CDR3 is TGTGCCAGCAGCTTATATTCGGCGGCCCTGTCCTACGAGCAGTACTTC. It translates to CASSLYSAALSYEQYF.

This clonotype is judged medium-sized (0.01 to 0.1%). The CDR3 sequence: CASRSGVPGANVLTF. CDR3 DNA: TGTGCCAGCAGGTCGGGCGTTCCTGGGGCCAACGTCCTGACTTTC. The chain uses TRBV5-6 and TRBJ2-6; no firm D call. This CDR3 spans 15 amino acids. Trimming shortened V by 5 bases and J by 2 bases, and 11 bases separated the two germline ends. The V gene's germline CDR1 is SGHDT and CDR2 YYEEEE.

This clonotype was detected a few times. J is TRBJ2-6 and V is TRBV10-3, with TRBD1 as a possible D gene (5 bases). The germline V gene encodes CDR1 ENHRY and CDR2 SYGVKD. The V end lost 3 bases, the J end lost 0 bases, and 9 bases lay between the germline ends. CDR3 length: 16 amino acids. As DNA, the CDR3 is TGTGCCATCAGTGAACAGGCCCCCTCTGGGGCCAACGTCCTGACTTTC. Residues: CAISEQAPSGANVLTF.

The rearrangement uses TRBV28 and TRBJ2-7; D is possibly TRBD1 or TRBD2 (6 bases each). V shed 7 bases and J shed 2 bases, with 18 bases lying between them. In germline, CDR1 is MDHEN, CDR2 SYDVKM. This CDR3 is built from 15 residues. CDR3 sequence reads: CASTRGAGETYEQYF. CDR3 bases: TGTGCCAGCACAAGGGGGGCAGGGGAAACCTACGAGCAGTACTTC.

The chain links TRBV7-9 to TRBJ2-2; D is uncertain. This CDR3 region has 14 residues. Germline CDR1 SEHNR, CDR2 FQNEAQ (reference sequence). Trimming shortened V by 8 bases and J by 2 bases, and 12 bases separated the two germline ends. DNA of the CDR3: TGTGCCAGCCACCCTTCTGTAAACACCGGGGAGCTGTTTTTT. It encodes CASHPSVNTGELFF.

Ten or more counts support this clonotype. The rearrangement links TRBV6-1 to TRBJ1-1; the D gene is possibly TRBD1 (5 bases). V lost 6 bases, J lost 7 bases, and 9 bases lay in between. This CDR3 is 11 amino acids long. CDR1 MNHNS and CDR2 SASEGT come from the germline V gene. CDR3 protein: CASSREYEAFF. The DNA of the CDR3 is TGTGCCAGCAGCAGGGAATATGAAGCTTTCTTT.